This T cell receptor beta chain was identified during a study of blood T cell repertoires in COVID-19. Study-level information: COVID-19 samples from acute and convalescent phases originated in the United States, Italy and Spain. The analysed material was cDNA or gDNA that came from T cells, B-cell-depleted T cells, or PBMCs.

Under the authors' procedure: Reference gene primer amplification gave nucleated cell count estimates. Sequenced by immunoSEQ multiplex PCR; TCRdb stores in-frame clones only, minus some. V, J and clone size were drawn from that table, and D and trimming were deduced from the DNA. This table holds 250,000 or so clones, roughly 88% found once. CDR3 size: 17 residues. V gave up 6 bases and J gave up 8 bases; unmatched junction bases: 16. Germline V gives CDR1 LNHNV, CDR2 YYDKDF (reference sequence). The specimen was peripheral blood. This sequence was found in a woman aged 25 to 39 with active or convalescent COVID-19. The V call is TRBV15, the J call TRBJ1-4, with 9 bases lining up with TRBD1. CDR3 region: CATRDRGMKGTREKLFF. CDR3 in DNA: TGTGCCACCAGGGACAGGGGAATGAAAGGAACGAGGGAAAAACTGTTTTTT.